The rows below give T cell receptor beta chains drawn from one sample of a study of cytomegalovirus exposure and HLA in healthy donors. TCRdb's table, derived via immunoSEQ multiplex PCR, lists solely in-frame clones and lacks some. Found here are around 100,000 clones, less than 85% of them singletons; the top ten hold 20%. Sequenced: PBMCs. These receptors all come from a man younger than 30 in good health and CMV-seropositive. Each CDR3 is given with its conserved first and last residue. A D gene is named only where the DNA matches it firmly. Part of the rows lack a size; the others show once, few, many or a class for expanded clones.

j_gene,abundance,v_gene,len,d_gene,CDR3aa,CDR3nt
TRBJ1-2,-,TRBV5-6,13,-,CASSLARGIDYTF,TGTGCCAGCAGCTTGGCTCGGGGGATAGACTACACCTTC
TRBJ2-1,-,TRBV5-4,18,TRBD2,CASSPTSGQTSSYNEQFF,TGTGCCAGCAGCCCGACTAGCGGCCAGACCAGCTCCTACAATGAGCAGTTCTTC
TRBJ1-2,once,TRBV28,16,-,CASSLSFGGERYGYTF,TGTGCCAGCAGTTTATCATTCGGGGGGGAACGCTATGGCTACACCTTC
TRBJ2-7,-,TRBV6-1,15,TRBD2,CASTWGLAGGSEQYF,TGTGCCAGCACCTGGGGACTAGCGGGAGGGTCCGAGCAGTACTTC
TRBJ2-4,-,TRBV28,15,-,CASSLRGDVRDIQYF,TGTGCCAGCAGTTTACGCGGGGACGTTCGGGACATTCAGTACTTC
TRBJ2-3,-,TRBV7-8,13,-,CASNLQTGDTQYF,TGTGCCAGCAACCTGCAAACAGGAGATACGCAGTATTTT
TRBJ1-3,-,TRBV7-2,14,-,CASSFSPSGNTIYF,TGTGCCAGCAGCTTCAGTCCCTCTGGAAACACCATATATTTT
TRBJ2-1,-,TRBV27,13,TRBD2,CASKTSPDNEQFF,TGTGCCAGCAAGACTAGCCCTGATAATGAGCAGTTCTTC
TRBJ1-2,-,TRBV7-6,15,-,CASSPGGGPYYGYTF,TGTGCCAGCAGCCCGGGAGGGGGGCCCTATTATGGCTACACCTTC
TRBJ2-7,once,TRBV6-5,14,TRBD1,CASRVGQVNYEQYF,TGTGCCAGCAGGGTAGGACAGGTGAACTACGAGCAGTACTTC
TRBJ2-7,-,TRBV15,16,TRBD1,CATSKPSTGPTYEQYF,TGTGCCACCAGCAAGCCCTCGACAGGGCCAACCTACGAGCAGTACTTC
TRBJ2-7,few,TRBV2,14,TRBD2,CASTVTSGTYEQYF,TGTGCCAGCACCGTTACTAGCGGGACTTACGAGCAGTACTTC
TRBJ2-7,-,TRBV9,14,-,CASSPEWTAYEQYF,TGTGCCAGCAGCCCCGAATGGACAGCTTACGAGCAGTACTTC
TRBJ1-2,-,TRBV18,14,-,CASSPQSRDYGYTF,TGTGCCAGCTCACCTCAGAGCCGGGACTATGGCTACACCTTC
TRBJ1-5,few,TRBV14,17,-,CASSRIRGSFWSQPQHF,TGTGCCAGCAGCCGAATCAGGGGCAGTTTTTGGAGTCAGCCCCAGCATTTT
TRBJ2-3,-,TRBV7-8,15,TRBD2,CASSFSGASTDTQYF,TGTGCCAGCAGCTTTAGCGGGGCTAGCACAGATACGCAGTATTTT
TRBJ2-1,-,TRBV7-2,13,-,CASSLASLNEQFF,TGTGCCAGCAGCTTGGCTAGCCTAAATGAGCAGTTCTTC
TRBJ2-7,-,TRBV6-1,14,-,CASSVTGISYEQYF,TGTGCCAGCAGTGTAACAGGAATTTCCTACGAGCAGTACTTC
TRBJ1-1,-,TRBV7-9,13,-,CASSLVAGTEAFF,TGTGCCAGCAGCTTAGTGGCAGGGACTGAAGCTTTCTTT
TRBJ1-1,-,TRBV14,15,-,CASSRTRLSTREAFF,TGTGCCAGCAGCCGTACCCGACTGTCTACGCGCGAAGCTTTCTTT
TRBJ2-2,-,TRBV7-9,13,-,CASSTLSTGELFF,TGTGCCAGCAGCACTCTATCCACCGGGGAGCTGTTTTTT
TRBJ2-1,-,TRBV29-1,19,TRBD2,CSVEAMGLAGGKRVNEQFF,TGCAGCGTTGAAGCCATGGGACTAGCGGGAGGGAAAAGGGTTAATGAGCAGTTCTTC
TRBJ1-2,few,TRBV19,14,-,CASSRSVANYGYTF,TGTGCCAGTAGTAGGTCGGTAGCTAACTATGGCTACACCTTC
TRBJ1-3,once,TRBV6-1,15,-,CASRRTGWTGNTIYF,TGTGCCAGCAGGCGTACAGGGTGGACTGGAAACACCATATATTTT
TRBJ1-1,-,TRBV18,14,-,CASSPPPRGTEAFF,TGTGCCAGCTCACCACCACCCCGGGGGACTGAAGCTTTCTTT
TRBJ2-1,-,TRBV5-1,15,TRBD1,CASSWTGPSYNEQFF,TGCGCCAGCAGCTGGACAGGGCCCTCCTACAATGAGCAGTTCTTC
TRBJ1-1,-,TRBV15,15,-,CATSRADYMNTEAFF,TGTGCCACCAGCAGAGCCGATTACATGAACACTGAAGCTTTCTTT
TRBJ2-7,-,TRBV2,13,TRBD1,CAVATGGSYEQYF,TGTGCCGTCGCCACAGGGGGCTCCTACGAGCAGTACTTC
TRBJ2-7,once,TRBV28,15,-,CASSLTGLTSYEQYF,TGTGCCAGCAGTTTAACAGGGCTCACCTCCTACGAGCAGTACTTC
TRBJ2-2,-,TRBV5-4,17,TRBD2,CASSAGSGTTNTGELFF,TGTGCCAGCAGCGCGGGATCCGGGACTACAAACACCGGGGAGCTGTTTTTT
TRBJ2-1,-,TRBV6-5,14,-,CASRASGLYNEQFF,TGTGCCAGCAGAGCGAGCGGGTTATACAATGAGCAGTTCTTC
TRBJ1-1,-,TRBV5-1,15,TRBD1,CASSLTGQGSTEAFF,TGCGCCAGCAGCTTAACGGGACAGGGAAGCACTGAAGCTTTCTTT
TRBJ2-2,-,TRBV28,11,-,CASSLTGELFF,TGTGCCAGCAGTCTCACCGGGGAGCTGTTTTTT
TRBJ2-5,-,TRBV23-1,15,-,CASSQSTPSQETQYF,TGCGCCAGCAGTCAATCCACCCCCAGCCAAGAGACCCAGTACTTC
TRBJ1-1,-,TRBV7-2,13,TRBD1,CASSRGLNTEAFF,TGTGCCAGCAGTAGGGGGCTGAACACTGAAGCTTTCTTT
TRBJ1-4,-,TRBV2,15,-,CASSEGASTNEKLFF,TGTGCCAGCAGTGAAGGGGCGAGTACTAATGAAAAACTGTTTTTT
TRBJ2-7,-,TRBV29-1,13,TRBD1,CSVRGQGAREQYF,TGCAGCGTTAGGGGACAGGGGGCAAGGGAGCAGTACTTC
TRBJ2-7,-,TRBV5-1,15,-,CASSLAYRSSYEQYF,TGCGCCAGCAGCTTGGCCTATAGGAGCTCCTACGAGCAGTACTTC
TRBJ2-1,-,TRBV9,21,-,CASSVGQDRVARRESYNEQFF,TGTGCCAGCAGCGTAGGGCAGGACAGGGTAGCACGGCGGGAGTCCTACAATGAGCAGTTCTTC
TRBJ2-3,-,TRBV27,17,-,CASSLSSSGTSTDTQYF,TGTGCCAGCAGTTTATCATCCTCCGGGACTAGCACAGATACGCAGTATTTT
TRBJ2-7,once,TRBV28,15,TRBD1,CASSALDRGLYEQYF,TGTGCCAGCAGTGCTTTGGACAGGGGGCTGTACGAGCAGTACTTC
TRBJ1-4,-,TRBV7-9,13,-,CASRSTRVSELFF,TGTGCCAGCAGGAGCACCAGGGTGTCAGAACTGTTTTTT
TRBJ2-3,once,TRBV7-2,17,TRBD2,CASSFLAQLAGIDTQYF,TGTGCCAGCAGCTTTTTGGCTCAACTAGCGGGAATAGATACGCAGTATTTT
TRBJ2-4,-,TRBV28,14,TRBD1,CASRDRGGKNIQYF,TGTGCCAGCAGAGACAGGGGTGGCAAAAACATTCAGTACTTC
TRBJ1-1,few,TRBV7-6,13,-,CASSPGRGPEAFF,TGTGCCAGCAGCCCAGGGAGGGGACCTGAAGCTTTCTTT
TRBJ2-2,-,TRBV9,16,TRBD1,CASSVGGTGVIGELFF,TGTGCCAGCAGCGTAGGTGGGACAGGGGTGATCGGGGAGCTGTTTTTT
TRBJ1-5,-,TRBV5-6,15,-,CASSLSQGIGQPQHF,TGTGCCAGCAGCTTATCCCAGGGGATCGGTCAGCCCCAGCATTTT
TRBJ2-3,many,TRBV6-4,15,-,CASSERAEGTDTQYF,TGTGCCAGCAGTGAACGGGCGGAGGGCACAGATACGCAGTATTTT
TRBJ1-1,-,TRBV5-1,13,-,CASSFNQGTEAFF,TGCGCCAGCAGCTTTAATCAGGGAACTGAAGCTTTCTTT
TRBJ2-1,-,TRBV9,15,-,CASSGSSSSYNEQFF,TGTGCCAGCAGCGGGTCTAGCAGCTCCTACAATGAGCAGTTCTTC
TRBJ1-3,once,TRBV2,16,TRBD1,CASRLTGGAGGNTIYF,TGTGCCAGCAGATTAACAGGGGGCGCAGGTGGAAACACCATATATTTT